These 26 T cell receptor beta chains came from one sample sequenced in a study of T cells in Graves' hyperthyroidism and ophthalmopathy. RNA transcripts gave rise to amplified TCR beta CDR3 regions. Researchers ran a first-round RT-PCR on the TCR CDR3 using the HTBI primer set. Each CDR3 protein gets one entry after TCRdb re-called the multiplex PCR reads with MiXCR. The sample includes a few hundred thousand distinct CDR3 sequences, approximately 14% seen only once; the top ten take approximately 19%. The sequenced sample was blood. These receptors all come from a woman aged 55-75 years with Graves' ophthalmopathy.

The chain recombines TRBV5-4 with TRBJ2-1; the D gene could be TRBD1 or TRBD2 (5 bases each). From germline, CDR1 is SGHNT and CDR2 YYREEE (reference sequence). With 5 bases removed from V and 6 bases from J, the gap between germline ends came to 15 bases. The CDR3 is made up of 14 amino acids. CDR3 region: CASRPPRGGNEQFF. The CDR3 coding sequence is TGTGCCAGCAGACCCCCCCGTGGGGGCAATGAGCAGTTCTTC.

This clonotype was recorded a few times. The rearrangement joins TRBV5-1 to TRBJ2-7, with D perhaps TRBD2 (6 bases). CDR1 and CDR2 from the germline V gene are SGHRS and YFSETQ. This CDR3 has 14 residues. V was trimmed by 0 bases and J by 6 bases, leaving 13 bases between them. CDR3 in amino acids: CASSLARDNGEQYF. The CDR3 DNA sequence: TGCGCCAGCAGCTTGGCGCGGGATAACGGCGAGCAGTACTTC.

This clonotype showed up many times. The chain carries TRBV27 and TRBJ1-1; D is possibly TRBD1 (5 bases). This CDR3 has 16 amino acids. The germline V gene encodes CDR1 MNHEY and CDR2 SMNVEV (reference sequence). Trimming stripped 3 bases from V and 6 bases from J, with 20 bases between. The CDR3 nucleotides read TGTGCCAGCAGTTTGGTTATGCCGGGGGGAGTCCCTGAAGCTTTCTTT. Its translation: CASSLVMPGGVPEAFF.

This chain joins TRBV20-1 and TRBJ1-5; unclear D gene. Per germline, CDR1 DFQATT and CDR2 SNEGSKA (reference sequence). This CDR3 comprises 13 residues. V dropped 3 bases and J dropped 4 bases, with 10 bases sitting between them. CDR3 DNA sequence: TGCAGTGCTAGTTACAGTCTTAATCAGCCCCAGCATTTT. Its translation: CSASYSLNQPQHF.

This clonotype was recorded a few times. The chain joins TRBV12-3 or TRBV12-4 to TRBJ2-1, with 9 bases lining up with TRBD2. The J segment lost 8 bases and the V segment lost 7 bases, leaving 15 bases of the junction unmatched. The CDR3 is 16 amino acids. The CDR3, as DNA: TGTGCCAGCACTAAAGAACCCGGGACTAGCTATGATGAGCAGTTCTTC. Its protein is CASTKEPGTSYDEQFF.

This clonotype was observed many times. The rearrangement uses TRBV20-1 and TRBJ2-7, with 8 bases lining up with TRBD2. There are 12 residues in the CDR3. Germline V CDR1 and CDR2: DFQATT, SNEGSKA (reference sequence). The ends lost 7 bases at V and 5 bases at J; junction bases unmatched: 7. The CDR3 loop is CSVAGRGHEQYF. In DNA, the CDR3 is TGCAGTGTGGCCGGGAGGGGCCACGAGCAGTACTTC.

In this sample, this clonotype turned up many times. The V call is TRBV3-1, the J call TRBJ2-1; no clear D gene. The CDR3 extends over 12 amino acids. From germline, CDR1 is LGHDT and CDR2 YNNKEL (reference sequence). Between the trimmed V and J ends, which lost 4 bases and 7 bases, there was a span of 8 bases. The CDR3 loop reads CASSLRSNEQFF. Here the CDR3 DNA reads TGTGCCAGCAGCCTAAGGAGTAATGAGCAGTTCTTC.

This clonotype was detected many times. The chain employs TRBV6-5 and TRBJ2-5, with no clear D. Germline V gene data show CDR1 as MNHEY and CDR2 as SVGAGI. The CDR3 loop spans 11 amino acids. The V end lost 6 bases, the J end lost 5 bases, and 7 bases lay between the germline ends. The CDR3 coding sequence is TGTGCCAGCAGCTACGTGGAGACCCAGTACTTC. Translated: CASSYVETQYF.

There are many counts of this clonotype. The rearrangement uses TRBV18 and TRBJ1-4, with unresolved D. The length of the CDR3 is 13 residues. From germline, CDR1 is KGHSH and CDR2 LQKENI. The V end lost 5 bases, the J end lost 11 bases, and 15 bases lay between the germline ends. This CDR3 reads CASSSRRQVKLFF. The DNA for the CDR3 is TGTGCCAGCTCATCCAGACGTCAGGTTAAACTGTTTTTT.

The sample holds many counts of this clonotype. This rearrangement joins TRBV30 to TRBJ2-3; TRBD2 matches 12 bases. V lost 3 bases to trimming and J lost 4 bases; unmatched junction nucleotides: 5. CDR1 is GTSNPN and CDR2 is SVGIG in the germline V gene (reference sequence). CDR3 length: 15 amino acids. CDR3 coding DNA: TGTGCCTGGAGCCTAGCGGGAGGGCCCCCAGATACGCAGTATTTT. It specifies CAWSLAGGPPDTQYF.

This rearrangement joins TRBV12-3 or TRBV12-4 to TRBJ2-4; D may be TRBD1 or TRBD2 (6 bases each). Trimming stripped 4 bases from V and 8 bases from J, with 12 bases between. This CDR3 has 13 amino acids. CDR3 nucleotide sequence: TGTGCCAGCAGTTACGGGGGCACGGACATTCAGTACTTC. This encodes CASSYGGTDIQYF.

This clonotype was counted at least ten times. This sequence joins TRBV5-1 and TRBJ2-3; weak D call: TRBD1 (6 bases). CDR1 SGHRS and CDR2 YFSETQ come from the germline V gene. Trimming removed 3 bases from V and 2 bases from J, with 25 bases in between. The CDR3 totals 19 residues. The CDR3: CASSSSNRTARLSTDTQYF. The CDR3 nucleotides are TGCGCCAGCAGCTCCTCGAACCGGACAGCTAGACTCTCCACAGATACGCAGTATTTT.

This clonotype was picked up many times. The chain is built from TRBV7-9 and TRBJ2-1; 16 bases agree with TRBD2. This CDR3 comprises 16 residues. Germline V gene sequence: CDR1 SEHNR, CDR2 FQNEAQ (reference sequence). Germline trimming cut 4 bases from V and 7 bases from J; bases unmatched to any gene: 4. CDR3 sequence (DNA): TGTGCCAGCAGCTCGCCGGGACTAGCGGGAGGGAATGAGCAGTTCTTC. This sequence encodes CASSSPGLAGGNEQFF.

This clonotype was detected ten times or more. The chain's CDR3 is CASTDRGSYNEQFF. The CDR3 DNA follows: TGTGCCAGCACCGACAGGGGCTCCTACAATGAGCAGTTCTTC. This sequence joins TRBV7-8 and TRBJ2-1, with 8 nucleotides matching TRBD1. Trimming took 7 bases from V and 0 from J; bases not matched to a gene: 2. Germline V gives CDR1 SGHVS, CDR2 FQNEAQ. The CDR3 has 14 residues.

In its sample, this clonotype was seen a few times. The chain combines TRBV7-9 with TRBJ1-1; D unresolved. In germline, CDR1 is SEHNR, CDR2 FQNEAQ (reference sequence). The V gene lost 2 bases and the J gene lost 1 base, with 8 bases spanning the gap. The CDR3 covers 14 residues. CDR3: CASSLFGENTEAFF. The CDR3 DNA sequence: TGTGCCAGCAGCTTATTCGGGGAGAACACTGAAGCTTTCTTT.

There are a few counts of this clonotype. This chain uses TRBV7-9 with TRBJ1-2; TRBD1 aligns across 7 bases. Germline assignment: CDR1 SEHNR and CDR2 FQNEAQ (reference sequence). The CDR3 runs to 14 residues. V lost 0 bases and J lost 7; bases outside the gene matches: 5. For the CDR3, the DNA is TGTGCCAGCAGCTTAGCGCCGGCAGGGGGTGGCTACACCTTC. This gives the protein CASSLAPAGGGYTF.

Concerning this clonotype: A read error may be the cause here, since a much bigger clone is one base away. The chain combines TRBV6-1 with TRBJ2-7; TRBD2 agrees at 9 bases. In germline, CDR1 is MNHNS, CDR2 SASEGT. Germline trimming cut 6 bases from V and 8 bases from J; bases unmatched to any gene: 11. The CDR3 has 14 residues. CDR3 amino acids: CASSPREGRYKQYF. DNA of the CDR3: TGTGCCAGCAGCCCGCGGGAGGGCCGTTACAAGCAGTACTTC.

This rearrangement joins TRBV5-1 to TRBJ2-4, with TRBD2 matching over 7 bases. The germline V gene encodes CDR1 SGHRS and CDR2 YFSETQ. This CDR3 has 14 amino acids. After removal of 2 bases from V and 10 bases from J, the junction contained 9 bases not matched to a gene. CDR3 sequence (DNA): TGCGCCAGCAGCTTAACTAGCGCGACGGGGATTCAGTACTTC. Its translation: CASSLTSATGIQYF. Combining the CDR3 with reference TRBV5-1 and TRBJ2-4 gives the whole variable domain KAGVTQTPRYLIKTRGQQVTLSCSPISGHRSVSWYQQTPGQGLQFLFEYFSETQRNKGNFPGRFSGRQFSNSRSEMNVSTLELGDSALYLCASSLTSATGIQYFGAGTRLSVL.

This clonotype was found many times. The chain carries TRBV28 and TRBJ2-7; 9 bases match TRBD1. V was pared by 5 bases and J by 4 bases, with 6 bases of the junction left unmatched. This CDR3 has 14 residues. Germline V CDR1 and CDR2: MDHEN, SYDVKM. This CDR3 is CASSLRDRDYEQYF. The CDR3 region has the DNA TGTGCCAGCAGTCTCCGGGACAGGGATTACGAGCAGTACTTC.

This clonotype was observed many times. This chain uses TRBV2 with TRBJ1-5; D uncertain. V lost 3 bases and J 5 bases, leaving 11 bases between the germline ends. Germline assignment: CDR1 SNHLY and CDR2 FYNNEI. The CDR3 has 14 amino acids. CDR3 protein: CASSETMEYQPQHF. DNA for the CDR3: TGTGCCAGCAGTGAGACCATGGAGTATCAGCCCCAGCATTTT.

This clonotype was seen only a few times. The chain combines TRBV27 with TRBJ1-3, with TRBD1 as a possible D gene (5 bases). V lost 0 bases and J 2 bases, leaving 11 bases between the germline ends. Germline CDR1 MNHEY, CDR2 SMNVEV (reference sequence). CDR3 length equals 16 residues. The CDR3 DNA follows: TGTGCCAGCAGTTTATCAGGGGTCGGGACTGGAAACACCATATATTTT. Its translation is CASSLSGVGTGNTIYF.

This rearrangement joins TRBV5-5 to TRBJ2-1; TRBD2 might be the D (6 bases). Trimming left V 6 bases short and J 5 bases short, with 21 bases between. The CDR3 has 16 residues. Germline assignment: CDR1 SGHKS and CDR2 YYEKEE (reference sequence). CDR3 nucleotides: TGTGCCAGCAACCAAGAGTCGGAGTGGGGGGACAATGAGCAGTTCTTC. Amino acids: CASNQESEWGDNEQFF.

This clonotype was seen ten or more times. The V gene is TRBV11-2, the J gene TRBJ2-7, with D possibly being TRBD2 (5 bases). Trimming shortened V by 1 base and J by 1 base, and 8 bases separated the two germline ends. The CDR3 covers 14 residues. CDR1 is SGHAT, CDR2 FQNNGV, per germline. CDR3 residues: CASSLAGWSYEQYF. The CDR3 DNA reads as TGTGCCAGCAGCTTAGCGGGGTGGTCCTACGAGCAGTACTTC.

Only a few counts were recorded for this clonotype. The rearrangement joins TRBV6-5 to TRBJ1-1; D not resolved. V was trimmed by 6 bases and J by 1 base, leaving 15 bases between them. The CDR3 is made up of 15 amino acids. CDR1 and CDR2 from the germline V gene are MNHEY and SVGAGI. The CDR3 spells CASSYRGQANTEAFF. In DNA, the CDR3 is TGTGCCAGCAGCTACAGAGGGCAGGCGAACACTGAAGCTTTCTTT.

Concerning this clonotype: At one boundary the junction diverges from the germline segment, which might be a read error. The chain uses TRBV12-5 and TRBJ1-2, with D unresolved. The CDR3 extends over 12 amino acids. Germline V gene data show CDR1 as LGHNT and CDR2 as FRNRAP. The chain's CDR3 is CASGLVQGLYIF. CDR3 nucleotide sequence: TGTGCTAGTGGTTTGGTACAAGGACTCTACATCTTC.

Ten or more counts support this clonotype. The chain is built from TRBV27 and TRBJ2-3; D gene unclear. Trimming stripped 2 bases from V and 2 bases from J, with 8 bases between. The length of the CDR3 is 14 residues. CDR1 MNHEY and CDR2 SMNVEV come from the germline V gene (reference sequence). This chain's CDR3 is CASSLIQLTDTQYF. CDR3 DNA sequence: TGTGCCAGCAGTTTAATACAGCTCACAGATACGCAGTATTTT.